This entry lists 27 T cell receptor beta chains sequenced from one sample in a study of blood T cell repertoires in COVID-19. The protocol was immunoSEQ multiplex PCR, while the TCRdb copy is restricted to in-frame clones and leaves out a portion. The sample holds just over 150,000 clones, 82% seen once. The material sequenced was peripheral blood. These receptors all come from a woman aged 40 to 50 with COVID-19, enrolled during active disease.

CDR3 loop: CASSIAWSSGNTIYF. The CDR3 DNA sequence: TGTGCCAGTAGTATCGCATGGAGCTCTGGAAACACCATATATTTT. V is TRBV19 and J is TRBJ1-3; D is undetermined. V gave up 3 bases and J gave up 0 bases, with 9 bases separating them. The CDR3 spans 15 residues. Germline CDR1 and CDR2: LNHDA and SQIVND (reference sequence).

J is TRBJ2-1 and V is TRBV27; TRBD1 aligns across 11 bases. This CDR3 contains 15 residues. J was trimmed by 4 bases and V by 5 bases; bases with no gene match: 4. Germline CDR1 MNHEY, CDR2 SMNVEV (reference sequence). The CDR3 reads CASSVGTGGYNEQFF. The CDR3 DNA follows: TGTGCCAGCAGTGTCGGGACAGGGGGGTACAATGAGCAGTTCTTC.

In DNA, the CDR3 is TGTGCCAGCAGCCCGGGACAATACTTGGGGGAGACCCAGTACTTC. Translation: CASSPGQYLGETQYF. This chain joins TRBV11-2 and TRBJ2-5, with D tentatively TRBD1 (6 bases). Trimming took off 5 bases at V and 5 bases at J, with 18 bases between the two ends. CDR1 is SGHAT and CDR2 is FQNNGV in the germline V gene. The CDR3 has 15 amino acids.

V usage is TRBV7-3 and J usage is TRBJ2-7, with 11 positions matching TRBD1. V lost 2 bases, J lost 2 bases, and 5 bases stayed unmatched. The CDR3 covers 16 residues. Germline-derived CDR1 and CDR2 are SGHTA and FQGTGA. CDR3 protein: CASSLDGTGGTYEQYF. The CDR3 coding sequence is TGTGCCAGCAGCTTAGACGGGACAGGGGGAACCTACGAGCAGTACTTC.

This sequence joins TRBV9 and TRBJ1-1, with 9 bases matching TRBD1. V trimming: 5 bases; J trimming: 8 bases; junction bases outside the gene matches: 4. Germline V lookup: CDR1 SGDLS, CDR2 YYNGEE. The CDR3 consists of 12 residues. The chain's CDR3 is CASRFGTGEAFF. CDR3 bases: TGTGCCAGCAGATTCGGGACAGGGGAAGCTTTCTTT.

The chain recombines TRBV28 with TRBJ1-5; perhaps TRBD1 as D (6 bases). Germline CDR1 is MDHEN and CDR2 is SYDVKM. V was clipped by 1 base and J by 9 bases, with 16 bases between them. The CDR3 extends over 15 amino acids. This chain's CDR3 is CASSLLRQAARPQHF. As DNA, the CDR3 is TGTGCCAGCAGTTTATTGAGACAGGCCGCGAGGCCCCAGCATTTT.

The chain has TRBV6-5 and TRBJ2-1; D not resolved. The germline V gene encodes CDR1 MNHEY and CDR2 SVGAGI. Trimming removed 9 bases from V and 10 bases from J, with 13 bases in between. The length of the CDR3 is 11 residues. The DNA of the CDR3 is TGTGCCAGTGAAGAATTGAGGGAGCAGTTCTTC. Its protein product is CASEELREQFF.

V is TRBV4-1 and J is TRBJ2-1; 11 bases are shared with TRBD2. J gave up 7 bases and V 4 bases, and 9 bases lay outside the gene matches. The CDR3 consists of 16 residues. Looked up from germline, CDR1 is MGHRA and CDR2 is YSYEKL. The CDR3 loop is CASSPFLAGGWNEQFF. The DNA for the CDR3 is TGCGCCAGCAGCCCCTTTTTAGCGGGGGGGTGGAATGAGCAGTTCTTC.

The CDR3 loop is CASSQGTGGNTEAFF. CDR3 bases: TGTGCCAGCTCACAGGGGACAGGGGGCAACACTGAAGCTTTCTTT. V is TRBV18 and J is TRBJ1-1; 12 nucleotides agree with TRBD1. Losses at the gene ends were 4 bases for V and 2 bases for J; bases not matched to a gene: 2. Germline values: CDR1 KGHSH, CDR2 LQKENI. CDR3 length: 15 residues. The whole variable domain, remainder taken from reference TRBV18 and TRBJ1-1, is NAGVMQNPRHLVRRRGQEARLRCSPMKGHSHVYWYRQLPEEGLKFMVYLQKENIIDESGMPKERFSAEFPKEGPSILRIQQVVRGDSAAYFCASSQGTGGNTEAFFGQGTRLTVV.

This chain connects TRBV6-5 to TRBJ1-4; tentatively, D is TRBD1 (5 bases). This CDR3 is built from 15 residues. Trimming cost V 6 bases and J 4 bases, with 15 bases left between them. Germline V gene data show CDR1 as MNHEY and CDR2 as SVGAGI. As DNA, the CDR3 is TGTGCCAGCAGCGGACACCCTTTTGGTAATGAAAAACTGTTTTTT. This encodes CASSGHPFGNEKLFF.

The chain combines TRBV19 with TRBJ1-5, with no clear D. The CDR3 loop spans 14 amino acids. Germline values: CDR1 LNHDA, CDR2 SQIVND (reference sequence). V lost 10 bases to trimming and J lost 4 bases, with 17 bases between them. The CDR3 spells CATGVPSFNQPQHF. DNA of the CDR3: TGTGCCACCGGAGTCCCGTCTTTTAATCAGCCCCAGCATTTT.

For the CDR3, the DNA is TGTGCCAGCAGCCTCACGGTCCCCTATGGCTACACCTTC. This sequence encodes CASSLTVPYGYTF. V and J are TRBV5-5 and TRBJ1-2, with D uncertain. The V gene lost 4 bases and the J gene lost 4 bases, with 11 bases spanning the gap. CDR3 length equals 13 residues. From germline, CDR1 is SGHKS and CDR2 YYEKEE (reference sequence). The whole variable domain, remainder taken from reference TRBV5-5 and TRBJ1-2, is DAGVTQSPTHLIKTRGQQVTLRCSPISGHKSVSWYQQVLGQGPQFIFQYYEKEERGRGNFPDRFSARQFPNYSSELNVNALLLGDSALYLCASSLTVPYGYTFGSGTRLTVV.

This clone was counted a few times. The chain carries TRBV28 and TRBJ1-1; D gene unclear. The CDR3 extends over 12 amino acids. V lost 2 bases to trimming and J lost 4 bases, with 5 bases between them. From germline, CDR1 is MDHEN and CDR2 SYDVKM. The CDR3 region is CASSLMSTEAFF. As DNA, the CDR3 is TGTGCCAGCAGTTTAATGAGCACTGAAGCTTTCTTT. The whole variable domain, remainder taken from reference TRBV28 and TRBJ1-1, is DVKVTQSSRYLVKRTGEKVFLECVQDMDHENMFWYRQDPGLGLRLIYFSYDVKMKEKGDIPEGYSVSREKKERFSLILESASTNQTSMYLCASSLMSTEAFFGQGTRLTVV.

The rearrangement links TRBV19 to TRBJ2-4; D is unclear. The germline V gene has CDR1 LNHDA and CDR2 SQIVND (reference sequence). V lost 6 bases to trimming and J lost 7 bases, with 16 bases between them. The CDR3 has 14 amino acids. As DNA, the CDR3 is TGTGCCAGTAGGGCCTCGGCTAGTTCGAACATTCAGTACTTC. It translates to CASRASASSNIQYF.

The V gene is TRBV12-3 or TRBV12-4, the J gene TRBJ1-5; D is unclear. The CDR3 length is 13 residues. The ends were cut back, 0 bases at V and 7 bases at J, with 7 bases in the middle. DNA for the CDR3: TGTGCCAGCAGTTTAGCGGGAGGGCAGCCCCAGCATTTT. This gives the protein CASSLAGGQPQHF.

The V gene is TRBV6-5, the J gene TRBJ1-2; 7 bases are shared with TRBD1. With 6 bases clipped from V and 4 bases from J, the junction kept 8 bases outside the gene matches. In germline, CDR1 is MNHEY, CDR2 SVGAGI. The length of the CDR3 is 14 residues. This CDR3 is CASSFKQGSYGYTF. CDR3 in DNA: TGTGCCAGCAGCTTCAAACAGGGGAGCTATGGCTACACCTTC.

The V call is TRBV18, the J call TRBJ1-1, with 7 positions matching TRBD1. The V gene end was trimmed by 3 bases and the J gene end by 4 bases; junction bases not matched to a gene: 5. Looked up from germline, CDR1 is KGHSH and CDR2 is LQKENI. The CDR3 has 14 residues. The CDR3 DNA reads TGTGCCAGCTCACCCGCCGACAGGGCCACTGAAGCTTTCTTT. Its protein is CASSPADRATEAFF.

V and J are TRBV25-1 and TRBJ2-1, with 7 positions matching TRBD1. Germline V gene data show CDR1 as MGHDK and CDR2 as SYGVNS. V shed 4 bases, J shed 1 base, and the junction held 7 bases outside the gene matches. The CDR3 is made up of 16 amino acids. The CDR3 sequence is CASSGTRTGSYNEQFF. CDR3 sequence (DNA): TGTGCCAGCAGTGGAACCCGGACAGGTTCCTACAATGAGCAGTTCTTC.

This chain uses TRBV24-1 with TRBJ2-1; 7 nucleotides line up with TRBD1. The CDR3 spans 17 residues. Losses at the gene ends were 3 bases for V and 6 bases for J; bases not matched to a gene: 13. From germline, CDR1 is KGHDR and CDR2 SFDVKD. The CDR3 DNA reads as TGTGCCACCAGTGATCCCCTCCGGACAGGTGGCGGCAATGAGCAGTTCTTC. Protein product: CATSDPLRTGGGNEQFF.

The gene calls are TRBV30 and TRBJ1-4, with D maybe TRBD1 (5 bases). The CDR3 is 15 amino acids. CDR1 is GTSNPN, CDR2 SVGIG, per germline (reference sequence). With 7 bases removed from V and 8 bases from J, the gap between germline ends came to 23 bases. The CDR3 coding sequence is TGTGCCTCCAGCCGCAACCAGGGTTTTCGAGAAAAACTGTTTTTT. Its translation is CASSRNQGFREKLFF.

The chain joins TRBV28 to TRBJ1-1; D call uncertain. V shed 5 bases and J shed 5 bases, with 18 bases lying between them. There are 15 residues in the CDR3. The germline V gene has CDR1 MDHEN and CDR2 SYDVKM. Here the CDR3 reads CASSPYTGGRTEAFF. The DNA for the CDR3 is TGTGCCAGCAGTCCTTACACGGGAGGGCGGACTGAAGCTTTCTTT.

This rearrangement joins TRBV7-8 to TRBJ2-1, with D perhaps matching TRBD2 (6 bases). The CDR3 consists of 15 residues. The V gene's germline CDR1 is SGHVS and CDR2 FQNEAQ. Trimming removed 1 base at V and 6 bases at J, with 13 bases between. CDR3 nucleotides: TGTGCCAGCAGCTTAGTCGGTAGCGGCTTCAATGAGCAGTTCTTC. It codes for CASSLVGSGFNEQFF.

The chain employs TRBV4-2 and TRBJ2-5, with a possible D match to TRBD2 (5 bases). The CDR3 length is 12 residues. Trimming took off 3 bases at V and 3 bases at J, with 5 bases between the two ends. In germline, CDR1 is LGHNA, CDR2 YNFKEQ. This CDR3 reads CASSQREETQYF. In DNA, the CDR3 is TGTGCCAGCAGCCAGCGGGAAGAGACCCAGTACTTC.

This clone was detected a few times. This chain links TRBV15 with TRBJ2-1; D ambiguous. CDR1 and CDR2 (germline): LNHNV, YYDKDF (reference sequence). The CDR3 sequence is 12 residues long. The V and J ends lost 4 bases and 9 bases respectively, with 10 bases between them. The CDR3 here is CATSTRVGEQFF. The CDR3 region has the DNA TGTGCCACCAGCACCCGGGTGGGTGAGCAGTTCTTC.

In DNA form, the CDR3 reads TGTGCCAGCAGTTCAGGGAGGTCCCAGCATTTT. Encoded protein: CASSSGRSQHF. This chain uses TRBV12-3 or TRBV12-4 with TRBJ1-5, with D possibly TRBD1 on 5 matching bases. The length of the CDR3 is 11 residues. V dropped 4 bases and J dropped 11 bases, with 9 bases sitting between them.

This chain connects TRBV9 to TRBJ2-7; TRBD1 matches at 7 bases. The CDR3 contains 17 residues. After removal of 4 bases from V and 0 bases from J, the junction contained 13 bases not matched to a gene. Germline V gene lookup returns CDR1 SGDLS and CDR2 YYNGEE. CDR3 DNA: TGTGCCAGCAGCCCAACCCCTACCGGGACAGACTCCTACGAGCAGTACGTC. Encoded protein: CASSPTPTGTDSYEQYV.

The V and J genes are TRBV10-1 and TRBJ1-5; perhaps TRBD1 as D (5 bases). Trimming shortened V by 6 bases and J by 0 bases, and 15 bases separated the two germline ends. There are 16 residues in the CDR3. The germline CDR1 and CDR2 sequences are WNHNN and SYGVQD (reference sequence). In DNA form, the CDR3 reads TGCGCCAGCAGGGATAGGAGGGGAAATAGCAATCAGCCCCAGCATTTT. Its translation: CASRDRRGNSNQPQHF.